The sequence of this TCR beta chain was determined in a study of early T cells in non-severe SARS-CoV-2 infection. This CDR3 spans 14 amino acids. With V trimmed by 4 bases and J by 4 bases, 4 bases remained unmatched. CDR1 is SGHRS and CDR2 is YFSETQ in the germline V gene. In the library, individual cDNA molecules carried attached unique molecular identifiers. Each CDR3 protein gets one entry after TCRdb re-called the 5' RACE reads with MiXCR. The top ten clones hold 3.5% to 5% of a sample with 70,000 or so distinct CDR3 sequences, roughly an eighth of them seen once. Sequenced: whole blood. The TCR sequence derives from an adult who was a healthcare worker with PCR-confirmed SARS-CoV-2 infection or an uninfected control (not recorded which). This chain connects TRBV5-1 to TRBJ2-5, with 10 bases identical to TRBD2. The CDR3 reads CASSQSGRAETQYF. Here the CDR3 DNA reads TGCGCCAGCAGCCAAAGCGGGAGGGCAGAGACCCAGTACTTC. Complete variable domain (other parts from reference TRBV5-1 and TRBJ2-5): KAGVTQTPRYLIKTRGQQVTLSCSPISGHRSVSWYQQTPGQGLQFLFEYFSETQRNKGNFPGRFSGRQFSNSRSEMNVSTLELGDSALYLCASSQSGRAETQYFGPGTRLLVL.